The TCR beta chain under discussion was sequenced for a study of Ad26.COV2.S vaccination and SARS-CoV-2 variants. Turning to the study itself: Intramuscular Ad26.COV2.S doses were given once or twice, 56 days apart.

Only in-frame clones appear in the TCRdb table, and some are missing; sequencing was by immunoSEQ multiplex PCR. Of just under 250,000 clones listed, approximately 88% are singletons. The germline V and J ends were trimmed by 7 bases and 0 bases, with 14 bases remaining between them. There are 14 residues in the CDR3. Treatment given: 15 to 20 received Ad26.COV2.S at low or high dose, single or two shots; about 5 received placebo; per-sample allocation not given. Collection of samples fell on day 63 after the first vaccine or placebo injection. The input for sequencing was peripheral blood, taken in a trial of Ad26.COV2.S vaccine versus placebo. The gene calls are TRBV5-3 and TRBJ2-7, with a possible D match to TRBD1 (6 bases). TRBV5-3 is classed as an ORF, of uncertain function. The TCR was taken from a person between 18 and 65 years old who received the Ad26.COV2.S COVID-19 vaccine or a placebo. CDR3 residues: CARADRQSSYEQYF. The CDR3 DNA reads as TGTGCCAGAGCTGACAGGCAGAGCTCCTACGAGCAGTACTTC.